This entry lists 24 T cell receptor beta chains sequenced from one sample in a study of immune evolution from preneoplasia to lung adenocarcinoma. The protocol was immunoSEQ multiplex PCR, while the TCRdb copy is restricted to in-frame clones and leaves out a portion. The table records some 15,000 clones, less than 90% of them present only once. The sample consisted of FFPE lung adenocarcinoma in situ tissue. All receptors derive from an older donor with lung adenocarcinoma.

This chain uses TRBV5-4 with TRBJ1-1; D is unresolved. The germline V gene encodes CDR1 SGHNT and CDR2 YYREEE (reference sequence). Trimming took off 4 bases at V and 1 base at J, with 11 bases between the two ends. This CDR3 is 14 amino acids long. The chain's CDR3 is CASSPLWGNTEAFF. The CDR3 DNA is TGTGCCAGCAGCCCATTGTGGGGGAACACTGAAGCTTTCTTT. The variable domain in full, with the rest retrieved from reference TRBV5-4 and TRBJ1-1, is ETGVTQSPTHLIKTRGQQVTLRCSSQSGHNTVSWYQQALGQGPQFIFQYYREEENGRGNFPPRFSGLQFPNYSSELNVNALELDDSALYLCASSPLWGNTEAFFGQGTRLTVV.

This chain connects TRBV6-1 to TRBJ2-1; the D gene is possibly TRBD2 (6 bases). Germline CDR1 and CDR2: MNHNS and SASEGT. The CDR3 totals 13 residues. V was pared by 6 bases and J by 14 bases, with 20 bases between. CDR3 region: CASRDHSIPGEFF. In DNA, the CDR3 is TGTGCCAGCAGAGACCATTCTATACCGGGAGAGTTCTTC.

The chain uses TRBV9 and TRBJ2-4; D remains unclear. CDR1 is SGDLS and CDR2 is YYNGEE in the germline V gene. V was shortened by 1 base and J by 5 bases, with 10 bases between the two germline ends. There are 14 residues in the CDR3. The CDR3 DNA follows: TGTGCCAGCAGCGTAAGCCCCCGGGAAAACATTCAGTACTTC. Translating gives CASSVSPRENIQYF.

This sequence joins TRBV6-5 and TRBJ1-2; 11 nucleotides match TRBD1. This CDR3 spans 15 amino acids. The germline gives CDR1 MNHEY, CDR2 SVGAGI. V was pared by 5 bases and J by 7 bases, with 9 bases of the junction left unmatched. The CDR3 region has the DNA TGTGCCAGCAGTCCGAGGACAGGGGGCATTCGTGGCTACACCTTC. It is translated as CASSPRTGGIRGYTF.

This chain links TRBV2 with TRBJ1-1; 7 bases are a match to TRBD1. V trimming: 4 bases; J trimming: 3 bases; junction bases outside the gene matches: 5. Germline assignment: CDR1 SNHLY and CDR2 FYNNEI. The CDR3 loop spans 14 amino acids. The DNA for the CDR3 is TGTGCCAGCAGTGTGGGACAGCCCCACACTGAAGCTTTCTTT. This sequence encodes CASSVGQPHTEAFF.

In its sample, this clone was seen once. The chain joins TRBV7-2 to TRBJ1-2, with TRBD1 matching 8 bases. V shed 4 bases and J 8 bases; nucleotides not matched to a gene: 9. Germline V lookup: CDR1 SGHTA, CDR2 FQGNSA. This CDR3 spans 14 amino acids. The CDR3 loop is CASSSPTGVYGYTF. The CDR3 DNA reads TGTGCCAGCAGCTCCCCGACAGGGGTTTACGGCTACACCTTC.

This clone has only one observation. V and J are TRBV4-1 and TRBJ1-1; possible D gene TRBD1, 5 bases. The CDR3 runs 14 residues. Germline V CDR1 and CDR2: MGHRA, YSYEKL. V was pared by 3 bases and J by 6 bases, with 14 bases between. DNA for the CDR3: TGCGCCAGCAGCCAGGGACTTCCAGGGTCTGAAGCTTTCTTT. It specifies CASSQGLPGSEAFF.

The V gene is TRBV5-1, the J gene TRBJ2-2, with TRBD1 as a possible D gene (7 bases). The length of the CDR3 is 15 residues. V lost 4 bases, J lost 0 bases, and 10 bases lay in between. CDR1 SGHRS and CDR2 YFSETQ come from the germline V gene. The CDR3 sequence is CASSGGTANTGELFF. The CDR3 DNA reads as TGCGCCAGCAGCGGAGGGACAGCGAACACCGGGGAGCTGTTTTTT.

The chain links TRBV19 to TRBJ2-6; unclear D gene. The CDR3 extends over 15 amino acids. Germline V gene sequence: CDR1 LNHDA, CDR2 SQIVND (reference sequence). V gave up 5 bases and J gave up 0 bases, with 8 bases separating them. For the CDR3, the DNA is TGTGCCAGTAGTCCTTTGAGCTCTGGGGCCAACGTCCTGACTTTC. Translation gives CASSPLSSGANVLTF.

This chain uses TRBV11-2 with TRBJ1-1; 10 bases fit TRBD1. The germline V gene encodes CDR1 SGHAT and CDR2 FQNNGV. The CDR3 runs to 15 residues. The V gene end was trimmed by 5 bases and the J gene end by 1 base; junction bases not matched to a gene: 4. CDR3 sequence (DNA): TGTGCCAGCAGCCGTGGACAGGGGGAGAACACTGAAGCTTTCTTT. This gives the protein CASSRGQGENTEAFF. Based on the CDR3 plus reference TRBV11-2 and TRBJ1-1, the full variable domain is EAGVAQSPRYKIIEKRQSVAFWCNPISGHATLYWYQQILGQGPKLLIQFQNNGVVDDSQLPKDRFSAERLKGVDSTLKIQPAKLEDSAVYLCASSRGQGENTEAFFGQGTRLTVV.

The V and J genes are TRBV4-3 and TRBJ2-3; TRBD2 matches at 11 bases. Germline V CDR1 and CDR2: LGHNA, YSLEER. The CDR3 sequence is 20 residues long. V was pared by 0 bases and J by 3 bases, with 14 bases of the junction left unmatched. The CDR3 DNA follows: TGCGCCAGCAGCCAAGAATATAGCGGGAGGGCCCGGGGGGTAACAGATACGCAGTATTTT. Protein product: CASSQEYSGRARGVTDTQYF.

This clone was observed a handful of times. The genes are TRBV6-5 and TRBJ1-2; 7 bases line up with TRBD1. Germline V gene data show CDR1 as MNHEY and CDR2 as SVGAGI. This CDR3 is built from 13 residues. Losses at the gene ends were 7 bases for V and 4 bases for J; bases not matched to a gene: 6. In DNA form, the CDR3 reads TGTGCCAGCAAGCCGGGACAGAGCTATGGCTACACCTTC. Translation: CASKPGQSYGYTF.

The rearrangement links TRBV18 to TRBJ1-1, with 9 bases lining up with TRBD1. Trimming at V came to 3 bases and at J to 7 bases, leaving 12 bases not matched to a gene. The CDR3 sequence is 16 residues long. The germline V gene encodes CDR1 KGHSH and CDR2 LQKENI. CDR3 sequence: CASSPTRGTGGSEAFF. CDR3 nucleotides: TGTGCCAGCTCACCCACACGGGGAACAGGGGGCAGTGAAGCTTTCTTT. Based on the CDR3 plus reference TRBV18 and TRBJ1-1, the full variable domain is NAGVMQNPRHLVRRRGQEARLRCSPMKGHSHVYWYRQLPEEGLKFMVYLQKENIIDESGMPKERFSAEFPKEGPSILRIQQVVRGDSAAYFCASSPTRGTGGSEAFFGQGTRLTVV.

This clone was picked up a small number of times. The gene calls are TRBV11-2 and TRBJ2-5; D not certain. Between the trimmed V and J ends, which lost 2 bases and 4 bases, there was a span of 2 bases. The CDR3 runs to 11 residues. Germline CDR1 SGHAT, CDR2 FQNNGV. CDR3 nucleotide sequence: TGTGCCAGCAGCTTAACAGAGACCCAGTACTTC. It translates to CASSLTETQYF.

The chain joins TRBV7-2 to TRBJ2-3; D may be TRBD1 (6 bases). This CDR3 is 15 amino acids long. Trimming left V 2 bases short and J 1 base short, with 10 bases between. From germline, CDR1 is SGHTA and CDR2 FQGNSA. CDR3 DNA: TGTGCCAGCAGCTTACAGGGGAGTGGCACAGATACGCAGTATTTT. Translation: CASSLQGSGTDTQYF.

The gene calls are TRBV15 and TRBJ1-1; D is unresolved. Trimming cost V 0 bases and J 3 bases, with 11 bases left between them. This CDR3 spans 15 amino acids. Germline assignment: CDR1 LNHNV and CDR2 YYDKDF (reference sequence). The CDR3 reads CATSREVRLHTEAFF. In nucleotides, the CDR3 is TGTGCCACCAGCAGAGAGGTTAGGCTCCACACTGAAGCTTTCTTT.

The chain uses TRBV9 and TRBJ2-1; D is possibly TRBD2 (6 bases). This CDR3 region has 15 residues. Trimming stripped 2 bases from V and 2 bases from J, with 11 bases between. Germline CDR1 and CDR2: SGDLS and YYNGEE. CDR3 nucleotides: TGTGCCAGCAGCGTGGACTACACAACCTACAATGAGCAGTTCTTC. Protein product: CASSVDYTTYNEQFF.

In this sample, this clone turned up a few times. The rearrangement joins TRBV7-8 to TRBJ2-3; no clear D. From germline, CDR1 is SGHVS and CDR2 FQNEAQ. There are 13 residues in the CDR3. V gave up 0 bases and J gave up 5 bases, with 6 bases separating them. The CDR3 DNA reads as TGTGCCAGCAGCTTAGCAATGGGAGATACGCAGTATTTT. Protein product: CASSLAMGDTQYF.

The rearrangement joins TRBV6-5 to TRBJ2-2, with D possibly being TRBD1 (5 bases). This CDR3 comprises 15 residues. V gave up 3 bases and J gave up 5 bases, with 13 bases separating them. Germline assignment: CDR1 MNHEY and CDR2 SVGAGI. The CDR3 bases are TGTGCCAGCAGTTATCAAACAGGTGGTACCGGGGAGCTGTTTTTT. Amino acid sequence: CASSYQTGGTGELFF.

V gene TRBV28 combines with J gene TRBJ1-2, with 10 bases identical to TRBD1. CDR1 is MDHEN, CDR2 SYDVKM, per germline. Losses at the gene ends were 6 bases for V and 3 bases for J; bases not matched to a gene: 10. There are 16 residues in the CDR3. The chain's CDR3 is CASRPGGTGDHYGYTF. The DNA of the CDR3 is TGTGCCAGCAGGCCTGGAGGGACAGGGGACCACTATGGCTACACCTTC.

V gene TRBV6-6 combines with J gene TRBJ1-5; no definite D call. V was cut by 2 bases and J by 0 bases, with 2 bases left in between. This CDR3 is 13 amino acids long. Per germline, CDR1 MNHNY and CDR2 SVGAGI (reference sequence). The CDR3 region is CASSYNSNQPQHF. Written as DNA, the CDR3 is TGTGCCAGCAGTTACAATAGCAATCAGCCCCAGCATTTT.

This CDR3 reads CASSLNIGAYNEQFF. The DNA of the CDR3 is TGTGCCAGCAGCTTAAACATTGGTGCCTACAATGAGCAGTTCTTC. The chain combines TRBV7-8 with TRBJ2-1; D gene ambiguous. The V gene's germline CDR1 is SGHVS and CDR2 FQNEAQ. CDR3 length: 15 amino acids. Trimming removed 2 bases from V and 2 bases from J, with 10 bases in between.

This clone was observed a few times. Relative to the germline gene, one junction end is altered; a read error may explain this. V usage is TRBV7-7 and J usage is TRBJ2-5; 9 bases are shared with TRBD1. Germline V lookup: CDR1 SSHAT, CDR2 FNYEAQ (reference sequence). CDR3 length: 14 residues. In DNA form, the CDR3 reads TGTGCTAGCAGCCCCCGGGACAGGGAAGAGACCCAGTACTTC. Its translation is CASSPRDREETQYF.

This clone was found once. The chain employs TRBV30 and TRBJ2-7, with 8 positions matching TRBD2. The CDR3 is made up of 13 amino acids. The germline CDR1 and CDR2 sequences are GTSNPN and SVGIG (reference sequence). The junction had 9 bases not matched to a gene; V was cut back by 4 bases and J by 7 bases. For the CDR3, the DNA is TGTGCCTGGAACGCAGCTACGGGGGGGGAGCAGTACTTC. This codes for CAWNAATGGEQYF.